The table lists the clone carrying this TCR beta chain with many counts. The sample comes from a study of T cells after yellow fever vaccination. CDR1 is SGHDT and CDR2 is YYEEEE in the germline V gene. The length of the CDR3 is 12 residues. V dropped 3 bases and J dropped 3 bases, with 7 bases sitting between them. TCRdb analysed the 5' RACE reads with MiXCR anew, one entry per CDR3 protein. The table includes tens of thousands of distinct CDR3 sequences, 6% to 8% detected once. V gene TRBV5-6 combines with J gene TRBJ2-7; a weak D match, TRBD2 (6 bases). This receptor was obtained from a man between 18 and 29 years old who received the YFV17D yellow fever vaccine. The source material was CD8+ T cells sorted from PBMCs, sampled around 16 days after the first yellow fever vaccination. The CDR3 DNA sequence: TGTGCCAGCAGCTGGGGAGGCTACGAGCAGTACTTC. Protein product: CASSWGGYEQYF.